This TCR beta chain was captured by sequencing in a study of breast tumors, draining lymph nodes, adjacent tissues. MiXCR, applied by TCRdb to the multiplex PCR reads, yields one record per CDR3 protein. The sample lists 150,000 to 200,000 distinct CDR3 sequences, 30% to 40% occurring once. This clonotype was seen once. Breast cancer patients provided tissue from their axillary draining lymph nodes. Trimming took 3 bases from V and 5 from J, leaving 14 bases between them. Germline CDR1 reads LNHNV; CDR2 reads YYDKDF (reference sequence). This CDR3 spans 15 amino acids. Sequenced input: axillary lymph node tissue. This receptor was taken from a female donor with breast cancer. Some clones in this sample may be carry-over from other donors' samples. The chain employs TRBV15 and TRBJ2-1, with D possibly matching TRBD2 (6 bases). The CDR3 DNA reads as TGTGCCACCAGCAGCTCGGGACTCTGGGACAATGAGCAGTTCTTC. Its protein is CATSSSGLWDNEQFF.